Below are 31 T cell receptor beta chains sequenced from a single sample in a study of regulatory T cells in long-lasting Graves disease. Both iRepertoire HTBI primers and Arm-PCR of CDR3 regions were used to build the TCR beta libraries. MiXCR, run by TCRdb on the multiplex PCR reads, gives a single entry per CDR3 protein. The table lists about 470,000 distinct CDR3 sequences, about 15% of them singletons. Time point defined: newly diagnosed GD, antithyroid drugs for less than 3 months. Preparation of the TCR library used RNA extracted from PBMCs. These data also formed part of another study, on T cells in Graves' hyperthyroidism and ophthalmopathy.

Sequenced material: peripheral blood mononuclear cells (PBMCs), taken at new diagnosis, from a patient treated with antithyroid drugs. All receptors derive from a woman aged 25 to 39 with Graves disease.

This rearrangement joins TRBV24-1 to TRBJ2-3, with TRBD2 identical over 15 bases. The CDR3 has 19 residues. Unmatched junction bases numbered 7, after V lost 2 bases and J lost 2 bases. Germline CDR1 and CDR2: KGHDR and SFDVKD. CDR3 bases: TGTGCCACCAGTGATTATAGGACTAGCGGGAGGGCTCTCACAGATACGCAGTATTTT. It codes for CATSDYRTSGRALTDTQYF.

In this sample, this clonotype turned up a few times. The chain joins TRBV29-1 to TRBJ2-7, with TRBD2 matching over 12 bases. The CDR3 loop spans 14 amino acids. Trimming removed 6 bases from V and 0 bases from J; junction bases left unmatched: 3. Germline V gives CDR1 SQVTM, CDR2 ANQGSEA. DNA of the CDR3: TGCAGCGTCGAGGGACTAGCGGGCTCCTACGAGCAGTACTTC. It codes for CSVEGLAGSYEQYF.

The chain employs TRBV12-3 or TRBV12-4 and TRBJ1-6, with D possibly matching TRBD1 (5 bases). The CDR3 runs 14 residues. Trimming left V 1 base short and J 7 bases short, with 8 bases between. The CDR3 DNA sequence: TGTGCCAGCAGTTTAGGGGGGATCAATTCACCCCTCCACTTT. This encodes CASSLGGINSPLHF.

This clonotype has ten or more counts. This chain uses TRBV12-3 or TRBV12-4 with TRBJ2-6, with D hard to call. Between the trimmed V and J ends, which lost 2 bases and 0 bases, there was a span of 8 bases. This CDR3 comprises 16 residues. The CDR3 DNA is TGTGCCAGCAGTTTAATGGCGGCCTCTGGGGCCAACGTCCTGACTTTC. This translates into CASSLMAASGANVLTF.

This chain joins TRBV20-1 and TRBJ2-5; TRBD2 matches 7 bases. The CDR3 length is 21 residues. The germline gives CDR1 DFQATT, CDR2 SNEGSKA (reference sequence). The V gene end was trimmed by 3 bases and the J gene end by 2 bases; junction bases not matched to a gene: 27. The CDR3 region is CSASDLLGASGPISPQETQYF. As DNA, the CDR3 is TGCAGTGCTAGTGACCTACTTGGGGCTAGCGGACCTATTTCGCCTCAAGAGACCCAGTACTTC.

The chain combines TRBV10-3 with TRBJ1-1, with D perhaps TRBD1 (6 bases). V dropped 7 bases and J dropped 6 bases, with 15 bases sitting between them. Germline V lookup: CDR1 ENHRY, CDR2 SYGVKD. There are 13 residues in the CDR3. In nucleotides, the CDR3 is TGTGCCATCAAGCAACAGGGAGGACCTGAAGCTTTCTTT. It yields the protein CAIKQQGGPEAFF.

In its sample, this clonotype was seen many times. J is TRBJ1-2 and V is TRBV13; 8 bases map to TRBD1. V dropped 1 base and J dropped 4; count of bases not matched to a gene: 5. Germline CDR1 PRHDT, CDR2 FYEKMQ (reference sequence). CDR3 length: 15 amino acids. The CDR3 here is CASSLADRGSYGYTF. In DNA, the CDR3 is TGTGCCAGCAGCTTAGCCGACAGGGGCAGCTATGGCTACACCTTC.

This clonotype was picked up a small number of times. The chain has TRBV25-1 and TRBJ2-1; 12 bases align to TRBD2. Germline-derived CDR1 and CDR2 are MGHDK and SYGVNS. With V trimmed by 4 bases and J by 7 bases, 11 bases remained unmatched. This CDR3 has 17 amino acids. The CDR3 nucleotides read TGTGCCAGCAGTGCTCTTCCTCTAGCGGGAGGGGGGAATGAGCAGTTCTTC. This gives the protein CASSALPLAGGGNEQFF.

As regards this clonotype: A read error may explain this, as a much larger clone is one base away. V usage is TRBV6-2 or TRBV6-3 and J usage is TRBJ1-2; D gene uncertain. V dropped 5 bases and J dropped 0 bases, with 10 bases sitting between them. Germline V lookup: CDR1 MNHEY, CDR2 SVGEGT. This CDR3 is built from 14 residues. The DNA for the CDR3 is TGTGCCAGCAGTGATTTGTCAGCTAACTATGGCTACACCTTC. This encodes CASSDLSANYGYTF.

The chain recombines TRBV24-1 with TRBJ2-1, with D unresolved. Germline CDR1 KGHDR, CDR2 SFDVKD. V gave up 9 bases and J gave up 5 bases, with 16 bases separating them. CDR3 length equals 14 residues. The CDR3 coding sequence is TGTGCCACCTGCGAAGGACCTTTGAACAATGAGCAGTTCTTC. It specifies CATCEGPLNNEQFF.

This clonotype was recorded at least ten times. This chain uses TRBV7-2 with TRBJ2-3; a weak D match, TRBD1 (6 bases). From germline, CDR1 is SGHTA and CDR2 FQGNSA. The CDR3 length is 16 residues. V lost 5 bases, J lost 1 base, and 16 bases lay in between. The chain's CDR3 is CASSAPRGRGTDTQYF. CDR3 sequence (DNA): TGTGCCAGCAGCGCCCCCAGGGGCAGGGGCACAGATACGCAGTATTTT.

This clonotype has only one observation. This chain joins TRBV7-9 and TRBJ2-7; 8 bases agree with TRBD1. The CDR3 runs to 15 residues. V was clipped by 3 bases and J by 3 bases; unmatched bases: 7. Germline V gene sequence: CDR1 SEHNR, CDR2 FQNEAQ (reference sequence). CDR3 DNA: TGTGCCAGCAGCTTCAGGCAGGGGGCTAACTACGAGCAGTACTTC. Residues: CASSFRQGANYEQYF. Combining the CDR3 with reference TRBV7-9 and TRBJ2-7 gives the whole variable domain DTGVSQNPRHKITKRGQNVTFRCDPISEHNRLYWYRQTLGQGPEFLTYFQNEAQLEKSRLLSDRFSAERPKGSFSTLEIQRTEQGDSAMYLCASSFRQGANYEQYFGPGTRLTVT.

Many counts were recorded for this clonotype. CDR3 residues: CASRVGPPTFNEQYF. CDR3 DNA: TGTGCCAGCAGGGTGGGTCCTCCTACCTTCAACGAGCAGTACTTC. This chain connects TRBV27 to TRBJ2-7; no firm D call. The V end lost 6 bases, the J end lost 5 bases, and 20 bases lay between the germline ends. This CDR3 has 15 residues. Germline V gene lookup returns CDR1 MNHEY and CDR2 SMNVEV (reference sequence).

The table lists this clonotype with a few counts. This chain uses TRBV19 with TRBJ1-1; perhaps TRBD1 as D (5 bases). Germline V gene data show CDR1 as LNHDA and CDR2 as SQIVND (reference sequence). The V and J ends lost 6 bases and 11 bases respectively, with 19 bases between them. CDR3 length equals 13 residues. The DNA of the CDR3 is TGTGCCAGTAGCGGGGCTGGCCCTTCAGGGGCTTTCTTT. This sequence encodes CASSGAGPSGAFF.

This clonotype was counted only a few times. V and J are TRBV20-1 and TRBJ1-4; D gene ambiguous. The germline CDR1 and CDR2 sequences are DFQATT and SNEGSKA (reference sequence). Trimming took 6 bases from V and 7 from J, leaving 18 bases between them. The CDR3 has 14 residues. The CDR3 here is CSAHRPGESEKLFF. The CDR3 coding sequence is TGCAGTGCCCATCGGCCCGGGGAAAGTGAAAAACTGTTTTTT.

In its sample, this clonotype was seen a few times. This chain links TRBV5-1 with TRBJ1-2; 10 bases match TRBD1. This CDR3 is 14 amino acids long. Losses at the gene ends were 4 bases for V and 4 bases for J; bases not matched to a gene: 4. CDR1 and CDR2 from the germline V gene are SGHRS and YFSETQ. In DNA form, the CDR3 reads TGCGCCAGCAGCGGGGGGACAGGGGCCTATGGCTACACCTTC. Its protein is CASSGGTGAYGYTF.

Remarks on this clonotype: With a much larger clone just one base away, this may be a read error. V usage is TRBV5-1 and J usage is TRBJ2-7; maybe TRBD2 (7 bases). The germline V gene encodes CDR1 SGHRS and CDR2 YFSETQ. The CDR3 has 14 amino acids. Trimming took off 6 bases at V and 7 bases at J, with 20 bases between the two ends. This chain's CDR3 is CASTTGGLYNEQYF. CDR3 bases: TGCGCCAGCACCACCGGGGGGCTTTACAATGAGCAGTACTTC.

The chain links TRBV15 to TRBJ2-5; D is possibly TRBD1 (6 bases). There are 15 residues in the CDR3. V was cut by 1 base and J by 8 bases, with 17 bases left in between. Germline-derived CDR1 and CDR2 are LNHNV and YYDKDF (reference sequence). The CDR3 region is CATSRGLPGQPTQYF. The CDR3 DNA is TGTGCCACCAGCAGAGGCTTACCGGGACAACCAACCCAGTACTTC.

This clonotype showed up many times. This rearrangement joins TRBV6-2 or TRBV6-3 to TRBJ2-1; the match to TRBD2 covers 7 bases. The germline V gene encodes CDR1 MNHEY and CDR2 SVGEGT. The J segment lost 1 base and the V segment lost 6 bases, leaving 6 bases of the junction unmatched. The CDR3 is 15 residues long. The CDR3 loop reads CASRPALASYNEQFF. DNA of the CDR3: TGTGCCAGCAGACCTGCACTAGCGTCCTACAATGAGCAGTTCTTC.

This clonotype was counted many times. The CDR3 bases are TGTGCCAGCAGCTTATACAGGGGCGGCAACAATGAGCAGTTCTTC. Translating gives CASSLYRGGNNEQFF. The J gene is TRBJ2-1, the V gene TRBV7-3, with 7 bases fitting TRBD1. Germline-derived CDR1 and CDR2 are SGHTA and FQGTGA. The trim removed 2 bases at V and 5 bases at J, leaving 6 bases unmatched. CDR3 length: 15 residues.

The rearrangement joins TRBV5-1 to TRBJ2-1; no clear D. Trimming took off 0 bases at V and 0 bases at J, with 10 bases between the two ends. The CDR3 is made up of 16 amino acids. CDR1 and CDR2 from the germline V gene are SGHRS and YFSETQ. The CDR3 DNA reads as TGCGCCAGCAGCTTGGAGCGCTCGAGCTCCTACAATGAGCAGTTCTTC. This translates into CASSLERSSSYNEQFF.

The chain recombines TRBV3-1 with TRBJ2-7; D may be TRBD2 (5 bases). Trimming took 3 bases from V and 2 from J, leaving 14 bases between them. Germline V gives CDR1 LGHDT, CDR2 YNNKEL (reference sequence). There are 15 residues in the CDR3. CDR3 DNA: TGTGCCAGCAGCCACCCCGACTATCCCCCCTACGAGCAGTACTTC. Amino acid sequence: CASSHPDYPPYEQYF.

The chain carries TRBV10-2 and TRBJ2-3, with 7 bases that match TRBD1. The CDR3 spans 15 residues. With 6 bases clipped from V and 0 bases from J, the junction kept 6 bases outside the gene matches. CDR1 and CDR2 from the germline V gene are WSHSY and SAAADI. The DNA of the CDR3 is TGCGCCAGCAGCGCGACAGGGATCAGCACAGATACGCAGTATTTT. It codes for CASSATGISTDTQYF.

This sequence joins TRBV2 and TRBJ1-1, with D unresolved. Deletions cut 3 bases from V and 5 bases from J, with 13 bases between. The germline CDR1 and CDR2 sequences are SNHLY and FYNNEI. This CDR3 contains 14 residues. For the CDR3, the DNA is TGTGCCAGCAGTGATTCGAGGTCGGGGACTGAAGCTTTCTTT. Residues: CASSDSRSGTEAFF.

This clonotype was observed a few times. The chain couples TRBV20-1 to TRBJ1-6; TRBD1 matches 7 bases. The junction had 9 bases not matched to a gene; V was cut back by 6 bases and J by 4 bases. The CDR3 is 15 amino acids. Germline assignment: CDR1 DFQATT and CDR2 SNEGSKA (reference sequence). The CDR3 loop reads CSARDSGRYNSPLHF. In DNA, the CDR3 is TGCAGTGCCAGGGACAGCGGAAGATATAATTCACCCCTCCACTTT.

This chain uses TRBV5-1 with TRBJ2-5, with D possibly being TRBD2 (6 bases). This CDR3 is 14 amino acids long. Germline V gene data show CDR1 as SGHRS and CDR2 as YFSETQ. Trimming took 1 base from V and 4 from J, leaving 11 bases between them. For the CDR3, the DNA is TGCGCCAGCAGCTTGTCCGAGGGAGGAGAGACCCAGTACTTC. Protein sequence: CASSLSEGGETQYF.

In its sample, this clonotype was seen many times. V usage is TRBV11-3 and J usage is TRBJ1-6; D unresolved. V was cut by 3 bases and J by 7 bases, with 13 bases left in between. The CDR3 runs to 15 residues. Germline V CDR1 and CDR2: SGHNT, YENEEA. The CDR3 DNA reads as TGTGCCAGCAGCTTGGCCCCTCCGGGAAATTCACCCCTCCACTTT. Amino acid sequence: CASSLAPPGNSPLHF.

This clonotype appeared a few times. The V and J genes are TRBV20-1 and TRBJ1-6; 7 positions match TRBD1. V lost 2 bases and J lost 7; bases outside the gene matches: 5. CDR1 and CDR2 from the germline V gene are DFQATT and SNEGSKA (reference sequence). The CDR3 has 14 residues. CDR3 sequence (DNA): TGCAGTGCTAGAATCGACAGGGTAAATTCACCCCTCCACTTT. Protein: CSARIDRVNSPLHF.

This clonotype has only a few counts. The CDR3: CASTNTGGDETQYF. The CDR3 DNA is TGTGCCAGCACAAATACAGGGGGCGATGAGACCCAGTACTTC. This sequence joins TRBV2 and TRBJ2-1; TRBD1 matches at 9 bases. The J call may be in error: the DNA end matches TRBJ2-5 better. CDR3 length equals 14 residues. Germline-derived CDR1 and CDR2 are SNHLY and FYNNEI.

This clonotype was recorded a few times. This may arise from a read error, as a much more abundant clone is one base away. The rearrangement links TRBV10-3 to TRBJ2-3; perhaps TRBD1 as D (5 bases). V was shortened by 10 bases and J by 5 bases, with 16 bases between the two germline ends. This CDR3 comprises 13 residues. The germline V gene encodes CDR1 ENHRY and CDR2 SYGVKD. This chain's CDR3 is CATGDSIQDTQYF. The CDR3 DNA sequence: TGTGCCACCGGAGACAGCATTCAAGATACGCAGTATTTT.

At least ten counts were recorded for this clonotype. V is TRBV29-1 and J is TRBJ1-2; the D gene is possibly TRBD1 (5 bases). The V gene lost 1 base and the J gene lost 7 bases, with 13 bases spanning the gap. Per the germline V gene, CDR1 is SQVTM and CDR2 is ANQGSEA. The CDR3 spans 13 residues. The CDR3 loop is CSVEAPSGVGYTF. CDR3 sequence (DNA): TGCAGCGTTGAAGCGCCGTCGGGGGTTGGCTACACCTTC. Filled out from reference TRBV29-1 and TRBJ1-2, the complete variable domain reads SAVISQKPSRDICQRGTSLTIQCQVDSQVTMMFWYRQQPGQSLTLIATANQGSEATYESGFVIDKFPISRPNLTFSTLTVSNMSPEDSSIYLCSVEAPSGVGYTFGSGTRLTVV.